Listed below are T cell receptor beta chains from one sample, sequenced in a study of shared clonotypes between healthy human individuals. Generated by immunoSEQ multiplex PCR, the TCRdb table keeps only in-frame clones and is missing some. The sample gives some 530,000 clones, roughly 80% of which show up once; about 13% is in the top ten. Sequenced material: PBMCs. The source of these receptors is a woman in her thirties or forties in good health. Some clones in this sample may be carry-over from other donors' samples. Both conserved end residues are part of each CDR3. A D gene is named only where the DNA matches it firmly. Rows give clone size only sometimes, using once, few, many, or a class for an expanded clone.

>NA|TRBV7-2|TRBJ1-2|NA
CASSPQGFGYGYTF
TGTGCCAGCAGCCCCCAGGGGTTCGGCTATGGCTACACCTTC
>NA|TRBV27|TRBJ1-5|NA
CASSDRMSNQPQHF
TGTGCCAGCAGTGACAGAATGAGCAATCAGCCCCAGCATTTT
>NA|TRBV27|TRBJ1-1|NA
CASSPLVHNTEAFF
TGTGCCAGCAGTCCGCTCGTCCATAACACTGAAGCTTTCTTT
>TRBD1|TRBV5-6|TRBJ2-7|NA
CASNLPDRLYEQYF
TGTGCCAGCAACTTGCCGGACAGGCTATACGAGCAGTACTTC
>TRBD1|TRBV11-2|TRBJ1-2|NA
CASSALQQGGNGYTF
TGTGCCAGCAGCGCCTTGCAACAGGGGGGAAATGGCTACACCTTC
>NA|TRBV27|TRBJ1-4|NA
CASSAIGDTTNEKLFF
TGTGCCAGCAGTGCTATAGGGGACACAACTAATGAAAAACTGTTTTTT
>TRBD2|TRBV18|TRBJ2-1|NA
CASSRATSGSWSGEQFF
TGTGCCAGCTCACGCGCGACTAGCGGGAGTTGGTCTGGTGAGCAGTTCTTC
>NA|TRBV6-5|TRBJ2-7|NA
CASSSQGLAYEQYF
TGTGCCAGCAGCTCCCAGGGGTTGGCCTACGAGCAGTACTTC
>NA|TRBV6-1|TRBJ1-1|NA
CASSNILTVNTEAFF
TGTGCCAGCAGTAATATTCTGACAGTGAACACTGAAGCTTTCTTT
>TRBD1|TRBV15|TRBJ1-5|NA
CATSRTTGGNQPQHF
TGTGCCACCAGCAGAACCACAGGGGGAAATCAGCCCCAGCATTTT
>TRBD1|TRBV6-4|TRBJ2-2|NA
CASSRTGGHYTGELFF
TGTGCCAGCAGTCGGACAGGGGGCCATTACACCGGGGAGCTGTTTTTT
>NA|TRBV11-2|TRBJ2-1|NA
CASSSNSYNEQFF
TGTGCCAGCAGCTCGAATTCCTACAATGAGCAGTTCTTC
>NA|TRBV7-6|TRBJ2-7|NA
CASSPAGSYEQYF
TGTGCCAGCAGCCCCGCGGGATCCTACGAGCAGTACTTC
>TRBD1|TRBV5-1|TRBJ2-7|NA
CASSLNGQAYEQYF
TGCGCCAGCTCCCTAAATGGACAGGCCTACGAGCAGTACTTC
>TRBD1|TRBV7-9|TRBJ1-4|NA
CASSPPRTGRDANEKLFF
TGTGCCAGCAGCCCCCCGAGGACAGGCCGGGATGCTAATGAAAAACTGTTTTTT
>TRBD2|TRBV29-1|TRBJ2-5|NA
CSVSPSSGGPGETQYF
TGCAGCGTTAGCCCCTCGTCGGGAGGGCCGGGGGAGACCCAGTACTTC
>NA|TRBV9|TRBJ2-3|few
CASSVGAGPTDTQYF
TGTGCCAGCAGCGTAGGGGCAGGGCCCACAGATACGCAGTATTTT
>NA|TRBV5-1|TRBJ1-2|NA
CASSLGGGAYNYGYTF
TGCGCCAGCAGCTTGGGTGGGGGCGCTTACAACTATGGCTACACCTTC
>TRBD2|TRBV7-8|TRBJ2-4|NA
CASSLSPQPAGGPSNIQYF
TGTGCCAGCAGCTTAAGTCCCCAGCCAGCGGGAGGGCCCTCAAACATTCAGTACTTC
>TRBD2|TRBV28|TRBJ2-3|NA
CASSSTSGISDTQYF
TGTGCCAGCAGTTCGACTAGCGGGATCTCAGATACGCAGTATTTT
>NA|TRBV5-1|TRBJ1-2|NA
CASSGNSGYGYTF
TGCGCCAGCAGTGGGAACAGCGGCTATGGCTACACCTTC
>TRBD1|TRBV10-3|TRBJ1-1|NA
CAISDWGQRNTEAFF
TGTGCCATCAGTGACTGGGGACAGAGGAACACTGAAGCTTTCTTT
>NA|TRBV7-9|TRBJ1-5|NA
CATGTGNQPQHF
TGTGCCACCGGGACCGGCAATCAGCCCCAGCATTTT
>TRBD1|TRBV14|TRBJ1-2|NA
CASSRQGAGGYTF
TGTGCCAGCAGCAGACAGGGGGCAGGTGGCTACACCTTC
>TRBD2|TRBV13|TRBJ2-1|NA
CASSKGLAGAVEQFF
TGTGCCAGCAGCAAGGGACTAGCGGGAGCCGTGGAACAGTTCTTC
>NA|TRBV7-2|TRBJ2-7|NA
CASSFLARASYEQYF
TGTGCCAGCAGCTTTCTAGCGCGCGCCTCCTACGAGCAGTACTTC
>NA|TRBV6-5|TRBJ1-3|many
CASRTDSLGNTIYF
TGTGCCAGCAGGACCGACAGCCTCGGAAACACCATATATTTT
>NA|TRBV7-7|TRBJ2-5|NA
CASSLGGQGQETQYF
TGTGCTAGCAGCTTAGGAGGACAAGGCCAAGAGACCCAGTACTTC
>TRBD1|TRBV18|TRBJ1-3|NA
CASSQQGTGNSSGNTIYF
TGTGCCAGCTCACAACAGGGGACAGGGAATAGTTCTGGAAACACCATATATTTT
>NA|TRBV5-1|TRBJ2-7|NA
CASSPEGYEQYF
TGCGCCAGCAGCCCCGAGGGCTACGAGCAGTACTTC
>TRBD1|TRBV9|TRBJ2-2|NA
CASSVVTGGTGELFF
TGTGCCAGCAGCGTAGTGACAGGGGGTACCGGGGAGCTGTTTTTT
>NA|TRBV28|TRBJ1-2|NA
CASSFWGGPGYTF
TGTGCCAGCAGTTTTTGGGGGGGCCCCGGCTACACCTTC
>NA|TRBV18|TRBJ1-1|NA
CASSDSLPTEAFF
TGTGCCAGCTCAGACTCACTCCCCACTGAAGCTTTCTTT
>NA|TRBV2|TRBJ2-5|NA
CASSGQETQYF
TGTGCCAGCAGTGGGCAAGAGACCCAGTACTTC
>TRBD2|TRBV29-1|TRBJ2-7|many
CSVGVAGGVYEQYF
TGCAGCGTTGGAGTAGCGGGAGGGGTCTACGAGCAGTACTTC
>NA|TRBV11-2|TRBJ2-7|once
CASSFGASGEQYF
TGTGCCAGCAGCTTCGGCGCCTCTGGCGAGCAGTACTTC
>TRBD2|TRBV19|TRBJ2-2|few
CASSTGTSGSSGTGELFF
TGTGCCAGTAGTACCGGGACTAGCGGGAGTTCGGGCACCGGGGAGCTGTTTTTT
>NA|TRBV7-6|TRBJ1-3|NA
CASSLRRRATGNTIYF
TGTGCCAGCAGCTTAAGAAGACGGGCGACTGGAAACACCATATATTTT
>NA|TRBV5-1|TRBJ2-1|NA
CASSLGPGGTYNEQFF
TGCGCCAGCAGCTTGGGTCCCGGGGGCACCTACAATGAGCAGTTCTTC
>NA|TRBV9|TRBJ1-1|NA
CASSPTTKTEAFF
TGTGCCAGCAGCCCCACGACGAAGACTGAAGCTTTCTTT
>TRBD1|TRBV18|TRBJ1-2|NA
CASSPTGTADYGYTF
TGTGCCAGCTCACCGACCGGGACAGCCGATTATGGCTACACCTTC